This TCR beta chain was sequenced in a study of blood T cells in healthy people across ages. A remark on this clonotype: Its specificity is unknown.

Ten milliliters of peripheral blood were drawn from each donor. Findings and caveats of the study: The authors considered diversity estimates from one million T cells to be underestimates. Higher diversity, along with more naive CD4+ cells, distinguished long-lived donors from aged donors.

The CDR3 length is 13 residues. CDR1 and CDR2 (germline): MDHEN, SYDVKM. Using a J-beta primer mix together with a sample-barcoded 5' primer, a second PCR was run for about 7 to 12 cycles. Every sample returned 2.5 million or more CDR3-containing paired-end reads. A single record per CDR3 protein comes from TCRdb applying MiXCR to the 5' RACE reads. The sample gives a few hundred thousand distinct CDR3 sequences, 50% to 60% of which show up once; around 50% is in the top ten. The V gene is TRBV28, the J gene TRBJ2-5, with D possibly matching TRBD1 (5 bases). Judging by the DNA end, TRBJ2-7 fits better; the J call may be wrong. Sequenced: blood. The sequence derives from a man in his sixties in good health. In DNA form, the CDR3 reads TGTGCCAGCAGGCCTTCATGGGGCGACGAGCAGTACTTC. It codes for CASRPSWGDEQYF.